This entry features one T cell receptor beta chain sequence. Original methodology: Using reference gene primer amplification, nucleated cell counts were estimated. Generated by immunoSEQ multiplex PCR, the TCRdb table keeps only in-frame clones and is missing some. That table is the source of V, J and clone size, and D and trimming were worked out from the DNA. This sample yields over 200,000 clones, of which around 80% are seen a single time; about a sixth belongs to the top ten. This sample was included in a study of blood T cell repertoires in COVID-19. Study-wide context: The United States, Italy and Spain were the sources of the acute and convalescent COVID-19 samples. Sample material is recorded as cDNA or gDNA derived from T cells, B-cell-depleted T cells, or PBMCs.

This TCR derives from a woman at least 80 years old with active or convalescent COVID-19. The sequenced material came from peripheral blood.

CDR3 in amino acids: CASRQPGLATLEQFF. CDR3 coding DNA: TGTGCCAGCAGACAACCGGGACTAGCGACCTTGGAGCAGTTCTTC. The rearrangement links TRBV7-2 to TRBJ2-1; TRBD2 agrees at 10 bases. Germline V lookup: CDR1 SGHTA, CDR2 FQGNSA. Trimming took 6 bases from V and 10 from J; bases not matched to a gene: 12. The length of the CDR3 is 15 residues.